These 9 T cell receptor beta chains were all obtained from the same sample, sequenced in a study of T cell repertoires in cytomegalovirus infection. TCRdb fed the reads into MiXCR, producing one record per CDR3 protein. The repertoire holds a few hundred thousand distinct CDR3 sequences, with just under 40% as singletons. No antigen has been identified for these receptors. The sample here was cultured PBMCs, taken from culture after CMV antigen stimulation. The origin of the receptors is a human donor in good health (CMV status not recorded). Some clones in this sample may be carry-over from other donors' samples.

This clonotype occurred many times. The chain joins TRBV12-3 or TRBV12-4 to TRBJ1-1; no clear D gene. The ends were cut back, 3 bases at V and 7 bases at J, with 6 bases in the middle. This CDR3 is built from 11 residues. In nucleotides, the CDR3 is TGTGCCAGCAGTTTCTACGGTGAAGCTTTCTTT. Protein product: CASSFYGEAFF.

V usage is TRBV12-3 or TRBV12-4 and J usage is TRBJ2-5; TRBD2 aligns across 8 bases. J gave up 4 bases and V 3 bases, and 10 bases lay outside the gene matches. The CDR3 totals 16 residues. The CDR3 protein is CASSFLAGPAVETQYF. The CDR3 nucleotides read TGTGCCAGCAGTTTCCTAGCGGGCCCAGCCGTAGAGACCCAGTACTTC.

In its sample, this clonotype was seen a few times. Relative to the germline gene, one junction end is altered; a read error may explain this. The CDR3 sequence: CASRTIRDRVNSGANALTF. CDR3 bases: TGTGCCAGCCGAACTATCCGGGACAGGGTGAACTCTGGGGCCAACGCCCTGACTTTC. V is TRBV11-2 and J is TRBJ2-6; 9 bases line up with TRBD1. Germline CDR1 reads SGHAT; CDR2 reads FQNNGV. This CDR3 has 19 amino acids.

This chain connects TRBV24-1 to TRBJ2-5, with D possibly matching TRBD2 (5 bases). Trimming took off 4 bases at V and 1 base at J, with 6 bases between the two ends. Germline CDR1 is KGHDR and CDR2 is SFDVKD. The CDR3 consists of 13 residues. DNA for the CDR3: TGTGCCACCAGTGAGGGGAGCCAAGAGACCCAGTACTTC. Translation gives CATSEGSQETQYF.

The rearrangement links TRBV6-2 or TRBV6-3 to TRBJ2-1, with no clear D. The CDR3 loop spans 13 amino acids. Trimming removed 4 bases from V and 9 bases from J, with 13 bases in between. Germline V CDR1 and CDR2: MNHEY, SVGEGT. Here the CDR3 DNA reads TGTGCCAGCAGTTCCACCTTTGTCACTGAGCAGTTCTTC. It codes for CASSSTFVTEQFF.

This rearrangement joins TRBV19 to TRBJ2-2, with 9 bases fitting TRBD1. Germline loops: CDR1 LNHDA, CDR2 SQIVND (reference sequence). The CDR3 runs to 13 residues. Germline trimming cut 9 bases from V and 3 bases from J; bases unmatched to any gene: 2. CDR3 in DNA: TGTGCCAGCGGGGACAGGGACACCGGGGAGCTGTTTTTT. Its protein is CASGDRDTGELFF.

This clonotype occurred a few times. The chain joins TRBV20-1 to TRBJ2-5; D gene unclear. V was pared by 6 bases and J by 5 bases, with 7 bases between. CDR1 and CDR2 (germline): DFQATT, SNEGSKA (reference sequence). The CDR3 is 10 residues long. CDR3 sequence (DNA): TGCAGTGCCCTGTTCGAGACCCAGTACTTC. Its translation: CSALFETQYF.

The chain recombines TRBV7-8 with TRBJ1-1, with a possible D match to TRBD1 (6 bases). V was cut by 3 bases and J by 1 base, with 12 bases left in between. Germline CDR1 and CDR2: SGHVS and FQNEAQ. The CDR3 has 15 amino acids. The CDR3 nucleotides read TGTGCCAGCAGCTTGGGGCGGGACACGAACACTGAAGCTTTCTTT. It yields the protein CASSLGRDTNTEAFF.

This clonotype showed up just once. The V gene is TRBV4-3, the J gene TRBJ1-1; D ambiguous. The CDR3 is 15 residues long. V was shortened by 0 bases and J by 5 bases, with 13 bases between the two germline ends. The germline V gene has CDR1 LGHNA and CDR2 YSLEER. CDR3 region: CASSQDHLGGTEAFF. The CDR3 DNA is TGCGCCAGCAGCCAAGATCACCTCGGAGGGACTGAAGCTTTCTTT.